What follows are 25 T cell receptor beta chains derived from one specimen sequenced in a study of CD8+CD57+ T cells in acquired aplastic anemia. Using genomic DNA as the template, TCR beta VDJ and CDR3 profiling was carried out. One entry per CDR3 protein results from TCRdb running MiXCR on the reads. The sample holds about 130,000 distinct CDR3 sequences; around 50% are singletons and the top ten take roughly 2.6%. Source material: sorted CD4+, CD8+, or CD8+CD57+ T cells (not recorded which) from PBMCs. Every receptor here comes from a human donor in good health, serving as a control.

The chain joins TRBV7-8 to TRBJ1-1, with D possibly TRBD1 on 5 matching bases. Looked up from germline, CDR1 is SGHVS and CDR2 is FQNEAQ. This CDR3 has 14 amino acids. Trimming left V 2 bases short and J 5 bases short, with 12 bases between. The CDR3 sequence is CASSLRDSNTEAFF. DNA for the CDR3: TGTGCCAGCAGCTTAAGGGACTCGAATACTGAAGCTTTCTTT.

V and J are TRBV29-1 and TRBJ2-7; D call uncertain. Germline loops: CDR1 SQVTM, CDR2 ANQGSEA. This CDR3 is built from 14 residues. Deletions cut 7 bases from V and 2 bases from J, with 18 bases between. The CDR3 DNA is TGCAGCGCCCGAACCCTGACTGGCACCTACGAGCAGTACTTC. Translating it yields CSARTLTGTYEQYF.

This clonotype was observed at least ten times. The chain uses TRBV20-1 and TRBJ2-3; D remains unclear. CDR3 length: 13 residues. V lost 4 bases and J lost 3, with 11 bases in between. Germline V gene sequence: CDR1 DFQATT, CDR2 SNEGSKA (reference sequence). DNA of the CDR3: TGCAGTGCTACATGGGTGGCAACAGATACGCAGTATTTT. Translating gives CSATWVATDTQYF.

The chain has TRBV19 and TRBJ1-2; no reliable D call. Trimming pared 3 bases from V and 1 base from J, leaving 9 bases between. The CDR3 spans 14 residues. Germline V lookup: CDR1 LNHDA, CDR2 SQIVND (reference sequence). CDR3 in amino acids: CASSMKWDNYGYTF. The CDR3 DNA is TGTGCCAGTAGTATGAAATGGGATAACTATGGCTACACCTTC. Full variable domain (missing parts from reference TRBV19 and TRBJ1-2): DGGITQSPKYLFRKEGQNVTLSCEQNLNHDAMYWYRQDPGQGLRLIYYSQIVNDFQKGDIAEGYSVSREKKESFPLTVTSAQKNPTAFYLCASSMKWDNYGYTFGSGTRLTVV.

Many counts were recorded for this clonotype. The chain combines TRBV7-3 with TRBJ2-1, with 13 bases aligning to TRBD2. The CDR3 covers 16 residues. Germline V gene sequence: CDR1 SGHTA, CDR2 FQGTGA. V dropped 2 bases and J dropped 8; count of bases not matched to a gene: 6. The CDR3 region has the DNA TGTGCCAGCAGCTTAGGAACTAGCGGGGGGGCACATGAGCAGTTCTTC. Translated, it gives CASSLGTSGGAHEQFF.

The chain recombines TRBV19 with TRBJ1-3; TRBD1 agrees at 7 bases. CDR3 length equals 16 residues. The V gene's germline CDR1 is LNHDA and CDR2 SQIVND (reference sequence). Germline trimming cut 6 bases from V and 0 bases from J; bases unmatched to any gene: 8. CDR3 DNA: TGTGCCAGTAGCTCGACAGGGCAGAGCTCTGGAAACACCATATATTTT. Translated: CASSSTGQSSGNTIYF.

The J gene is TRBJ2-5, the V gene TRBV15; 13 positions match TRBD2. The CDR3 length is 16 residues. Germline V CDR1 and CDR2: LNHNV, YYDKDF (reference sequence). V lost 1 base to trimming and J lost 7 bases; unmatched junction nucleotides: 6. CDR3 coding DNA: TGTGCCACCAGCAGAGCGACTAGCGGGGGGAGGGGGACCCAGTACTTC. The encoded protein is CATSRATSGGRGTQYF.

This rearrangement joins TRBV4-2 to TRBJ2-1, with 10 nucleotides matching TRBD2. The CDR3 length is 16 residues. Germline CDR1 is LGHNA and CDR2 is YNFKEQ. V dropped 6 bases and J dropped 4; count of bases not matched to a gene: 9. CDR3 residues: CASSPRGSGGYNEQFF. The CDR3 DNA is TGTGCCAGCAGTCCTCGGGGTAGCGGGGGGTACAATGAGCAGTTCTTC.

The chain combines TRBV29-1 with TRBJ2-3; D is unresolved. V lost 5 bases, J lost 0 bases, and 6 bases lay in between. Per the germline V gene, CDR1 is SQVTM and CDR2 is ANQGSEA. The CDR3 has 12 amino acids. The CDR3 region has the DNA TGCAGCGTTACACCTAGCACAGATACGCAGTATTTT. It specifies CSVTPSTDTQYF.

The CDR3, as DNA: TGTGCCATCAGTGACGCGGCGGGATTTGACAATGAGCAGTTCTTC. It yields the protein CAISDAAGFDNEQFF. This chain joins TRBV10-3 and TRBJ2-1, with D perhaps TRBD2 (6 bases). Germline V gene sequence: CDR1 ENHRY, CDR2 SYGVKD. The V end was cut by 3 bases, the J end by 5 bases, with 14 bases between. The CDR3 totals 15 residues.

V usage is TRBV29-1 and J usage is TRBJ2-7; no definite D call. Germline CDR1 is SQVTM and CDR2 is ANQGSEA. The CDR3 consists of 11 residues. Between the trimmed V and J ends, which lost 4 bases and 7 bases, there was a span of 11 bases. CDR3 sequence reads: CSVGWGWEQYF. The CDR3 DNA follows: TGCAGCGTTGGTTGGGGTTGGGAGCAGTACTTC.

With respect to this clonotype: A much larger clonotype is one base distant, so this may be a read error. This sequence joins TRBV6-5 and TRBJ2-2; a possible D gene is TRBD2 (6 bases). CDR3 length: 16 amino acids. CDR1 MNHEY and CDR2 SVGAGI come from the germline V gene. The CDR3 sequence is CASGYSLGLNTGELFF. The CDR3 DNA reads TGTGCCAGCGGTTACTCGTTGGGACTGAACACCGGGGAGCTGTTTTTT.

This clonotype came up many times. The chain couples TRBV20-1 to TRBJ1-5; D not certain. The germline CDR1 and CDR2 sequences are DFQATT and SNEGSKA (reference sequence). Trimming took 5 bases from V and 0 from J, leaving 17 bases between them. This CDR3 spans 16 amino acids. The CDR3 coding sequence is TGCAGTGCTGTCAGAGGGCAGACCTATAGCAATCAGCCCCAGCATTTT. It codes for CSAVRGQTYSNQPQHF.

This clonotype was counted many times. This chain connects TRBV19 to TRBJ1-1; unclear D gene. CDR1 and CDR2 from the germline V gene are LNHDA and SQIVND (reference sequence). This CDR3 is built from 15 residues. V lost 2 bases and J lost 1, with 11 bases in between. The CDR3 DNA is TGTGCCAGTAGTATATACTGGGCAGGGAACACTGAAGCTTTCTTT. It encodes CASSIYWAGNTEAFF.

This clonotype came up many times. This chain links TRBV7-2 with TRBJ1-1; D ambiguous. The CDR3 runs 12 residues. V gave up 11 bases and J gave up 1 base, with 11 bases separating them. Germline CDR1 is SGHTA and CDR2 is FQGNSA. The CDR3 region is CAGGVQNTEAFF. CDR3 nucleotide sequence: TGTGCCGGCGGGGTTCAGAACACTGAAGCTTTCTTT.

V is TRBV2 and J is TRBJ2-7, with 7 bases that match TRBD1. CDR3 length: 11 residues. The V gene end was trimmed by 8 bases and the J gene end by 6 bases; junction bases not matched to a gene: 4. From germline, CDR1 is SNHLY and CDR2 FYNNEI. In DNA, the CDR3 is TGTGCCAGCCTCGACAGGGTCGAGCAGTACGTC. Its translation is CASLDRVEQYV.

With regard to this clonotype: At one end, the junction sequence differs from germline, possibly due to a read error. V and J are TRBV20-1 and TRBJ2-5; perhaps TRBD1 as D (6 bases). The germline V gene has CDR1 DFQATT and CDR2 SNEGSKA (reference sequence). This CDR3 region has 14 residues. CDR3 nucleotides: TGCGGTGCTAACAAACAGGGACGCCGAGAGACCCAGTACTTC. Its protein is CGANKQGRRETQYF.

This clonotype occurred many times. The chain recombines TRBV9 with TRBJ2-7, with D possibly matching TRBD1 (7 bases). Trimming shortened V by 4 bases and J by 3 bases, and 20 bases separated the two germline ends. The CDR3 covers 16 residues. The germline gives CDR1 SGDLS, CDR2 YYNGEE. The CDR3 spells CASSPTLEGALYEQYF. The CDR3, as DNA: TGTGCCAGCAGCCCCACCCTGGAGGGGGCCCTCTACGAGCAGTACTTC.

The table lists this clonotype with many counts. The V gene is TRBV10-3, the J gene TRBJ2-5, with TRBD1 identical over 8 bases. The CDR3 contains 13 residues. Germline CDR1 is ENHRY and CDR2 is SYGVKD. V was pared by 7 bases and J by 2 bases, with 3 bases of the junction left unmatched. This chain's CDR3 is CAIKGQEQETQYF. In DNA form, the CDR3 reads TGTGCCATCAAGGGACAGGAGCAAGAGACCCAGTACTTC.

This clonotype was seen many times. As DNA, the CDR3 is TGTGCCAGCAGCTTAGGGAGGGACAGGACCTACGAGCAGTACTTC. Its translation is CASSLGRDRTYEQYF. V usage is TRBV11-3 and J usage is TRBJ2-7; 8 bases fit TRBD1. V gave up 1 base and J gave up 2 bases; unmatched junction bases: 4. Per the germline V gene, CDR1 is SGHNT and CDR2 is YENEEA. This CDR3 is 15 amino acids long.

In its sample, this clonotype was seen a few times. Here the CDR3 reads CSVEDTNGAEAFF. CDR3 coding DNA: TGCAGCGTTGAAGACACTAACGGGGCTGAAGCTTTCTTT. This sequence joins TRBV29-1 and TRBJ1-1; D is ambiguous. The CDR3 length is 13 residues. Per germline, CDR1 SQVTM and CDR2 ANQGSEA. Trimming removed 0 bases from V and 6 bases from J, with 11 bases in between.

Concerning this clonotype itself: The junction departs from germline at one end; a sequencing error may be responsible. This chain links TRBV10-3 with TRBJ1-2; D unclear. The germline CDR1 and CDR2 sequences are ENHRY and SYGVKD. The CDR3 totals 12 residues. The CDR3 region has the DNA TGTGCCAGCAGTGGGAGGGTGTTTGGCTACACCTTC. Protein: CASSGRVFGYTF.

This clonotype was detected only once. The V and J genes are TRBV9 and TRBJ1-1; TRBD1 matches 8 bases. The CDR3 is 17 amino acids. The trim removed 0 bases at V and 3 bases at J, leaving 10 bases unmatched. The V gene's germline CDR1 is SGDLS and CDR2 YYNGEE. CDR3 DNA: TGTGCCAGCAGCGTAGTGCAGGGGGCAGAGCGATACACTGAAGCTTTCTTT. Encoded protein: CASSVVQGAERYTEAFF.

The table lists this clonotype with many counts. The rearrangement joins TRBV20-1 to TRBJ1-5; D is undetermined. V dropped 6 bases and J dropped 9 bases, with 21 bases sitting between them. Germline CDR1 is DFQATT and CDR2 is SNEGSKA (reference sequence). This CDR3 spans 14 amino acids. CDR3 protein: CSASGRALGGPQHF. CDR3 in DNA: TGCAGTGCCAGCGGAAGGGCCTTAGGTGGGCCCCAGCATTTT.

The CDR3 DNA follows: TGTGCCAGCAGTTACTCGGGGAGGGAAGGCTATGGCTACACCTTC. Its translation is CASSYSGREGYGYTF. The rearrangement joins TRBV6-5 to TRBJ1-2; D not certain. The CDR3 length is 15 residues. Trimming stripped 0 bases from V and 4 bases from J, with 12 bases between. The germline CDR1 and CDR2 sequences are MNHEY and SVGAGI.